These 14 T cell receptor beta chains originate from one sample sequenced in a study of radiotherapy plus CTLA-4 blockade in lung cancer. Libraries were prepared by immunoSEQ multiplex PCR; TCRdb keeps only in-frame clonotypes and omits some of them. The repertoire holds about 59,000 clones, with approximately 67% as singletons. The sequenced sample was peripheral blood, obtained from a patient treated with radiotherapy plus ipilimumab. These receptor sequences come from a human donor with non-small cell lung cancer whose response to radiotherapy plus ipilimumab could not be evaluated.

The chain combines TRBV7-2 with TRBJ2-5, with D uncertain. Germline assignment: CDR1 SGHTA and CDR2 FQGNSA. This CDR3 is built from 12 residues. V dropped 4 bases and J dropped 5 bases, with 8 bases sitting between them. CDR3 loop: CASSSVLETQYF. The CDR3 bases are TGTGCCAGCAGCTCCGTCTTGGAGACCCAGTACTTC. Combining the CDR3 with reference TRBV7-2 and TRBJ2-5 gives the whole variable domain GAGVSQSPSNKVTEKGKDVELRCDPISGHTALYWYRQSLGQGLEFLIYFQGNSAPDKSGLPSDRFSAERTGGSVSTLTIQRTQQEDSAVYLCASSSVLETQYFGPGTRLLVL.

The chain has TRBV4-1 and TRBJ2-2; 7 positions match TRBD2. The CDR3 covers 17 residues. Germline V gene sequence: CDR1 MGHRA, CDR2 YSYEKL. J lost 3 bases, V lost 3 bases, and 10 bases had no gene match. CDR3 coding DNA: TGCGCCAGCAGCCATACCTTCGCGGGAGAAGACACCGGGGAGCTGTTTTTT. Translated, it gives CASSHTFAGEDTGELFF.

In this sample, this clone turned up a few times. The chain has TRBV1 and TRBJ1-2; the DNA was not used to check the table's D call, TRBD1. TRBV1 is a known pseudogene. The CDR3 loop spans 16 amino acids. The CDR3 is CTSSQDPQGRNYGYTF. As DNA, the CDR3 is TGCACCAGCAGCCAAGATCCACAGGGCCGTAACTATGGCTACACCTTC.

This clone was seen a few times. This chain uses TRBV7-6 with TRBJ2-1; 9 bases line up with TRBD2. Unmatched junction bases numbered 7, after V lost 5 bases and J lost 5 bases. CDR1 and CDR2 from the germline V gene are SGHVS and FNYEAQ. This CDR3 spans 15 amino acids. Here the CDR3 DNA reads TGTGCCAGCAGCCCCGAGGGACTAGCAAACAATGAGCAGTTCTTC. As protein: CASSPEGLANNEQFF.

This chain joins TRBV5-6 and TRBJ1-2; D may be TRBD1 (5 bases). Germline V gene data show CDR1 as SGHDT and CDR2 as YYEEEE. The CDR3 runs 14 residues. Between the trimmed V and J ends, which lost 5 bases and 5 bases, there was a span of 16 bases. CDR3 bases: TGTGCCAGCAGGGTCTCGGGGACTGGTTATGGCTACACCTTC. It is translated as CASRVSGTGYGYTF.

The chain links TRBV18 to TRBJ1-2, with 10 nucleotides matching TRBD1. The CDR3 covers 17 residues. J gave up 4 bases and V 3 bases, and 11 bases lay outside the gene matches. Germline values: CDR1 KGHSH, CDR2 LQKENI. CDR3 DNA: TGTGCCAGCTCACCGAGACAGGGGGCCGATCTTCTCTATGGCTACACCTTC. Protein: CASSPRQGADLLYGYTF.

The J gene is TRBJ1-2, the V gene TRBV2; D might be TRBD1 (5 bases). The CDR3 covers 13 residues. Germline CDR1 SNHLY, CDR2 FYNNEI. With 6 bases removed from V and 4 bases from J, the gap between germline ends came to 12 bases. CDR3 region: CASRAGDPYGYTF. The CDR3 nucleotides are TGTGCCAGCAGGGCGGGGGATCCCTATGGCTACACCTTC.

The CDR3 loop is CASSPLTGVSNQPQHF. CDR3 DNA sequence: TGTGCCAGCAGTCCTCTGACAGGGGTGAGCAATCAGCCCCAGCATTTT. The chain uses TRBV28 and TRBJ1-5; 8 bases align to TRBD1. Trimming took 5 bases from V and 1 from J; bases not matched to a gene: 7. This CDR3 spans 16 amino acids. Germline V gene data show CDR1 as MDHEN and CDR2 as SYDVKM.

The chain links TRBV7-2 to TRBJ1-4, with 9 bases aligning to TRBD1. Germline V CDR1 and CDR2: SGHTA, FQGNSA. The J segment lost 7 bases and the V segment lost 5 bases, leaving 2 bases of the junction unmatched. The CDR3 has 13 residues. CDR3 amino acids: CASSATGGEKLFF. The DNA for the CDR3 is TGTGCCAGCAGCGCGACAGGGGGTGAAAAACTGTTTTTT.

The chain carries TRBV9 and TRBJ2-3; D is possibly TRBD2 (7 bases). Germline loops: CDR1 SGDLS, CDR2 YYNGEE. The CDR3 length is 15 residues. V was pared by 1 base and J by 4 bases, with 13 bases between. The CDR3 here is CASSVPGGVADTQYF. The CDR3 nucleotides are TGTGCCAGCAGCGTACCGGGGGGCGTGGCAGATACGCAGTATTTT.

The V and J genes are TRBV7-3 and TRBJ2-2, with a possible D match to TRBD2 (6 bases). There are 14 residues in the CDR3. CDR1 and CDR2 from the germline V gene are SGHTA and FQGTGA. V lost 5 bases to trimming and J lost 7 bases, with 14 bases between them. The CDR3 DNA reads TGTGCCAGCAGCCCGACTGGGGGGAGCGGGGAGCTGTTTTTT. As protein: CASSPTGGSGELFF.

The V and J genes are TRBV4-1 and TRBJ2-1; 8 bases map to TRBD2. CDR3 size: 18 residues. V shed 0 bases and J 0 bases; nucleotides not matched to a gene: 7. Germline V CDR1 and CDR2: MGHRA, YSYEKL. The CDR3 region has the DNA TGCGCCAGCAGCCAAGATAGTGGTAGCGGGAACTCCTACAATGAGCAGTTCTTC. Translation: CASSQDSGSGNSYNEQFF.

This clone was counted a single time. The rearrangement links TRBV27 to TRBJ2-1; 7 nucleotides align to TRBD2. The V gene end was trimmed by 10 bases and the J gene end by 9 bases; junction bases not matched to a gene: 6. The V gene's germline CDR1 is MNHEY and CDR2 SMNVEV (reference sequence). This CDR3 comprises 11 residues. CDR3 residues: CAIVAGVEQFF. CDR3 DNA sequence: TGTGCCATCGTAGCGGGCGTTGAGCAGTTCTTC.

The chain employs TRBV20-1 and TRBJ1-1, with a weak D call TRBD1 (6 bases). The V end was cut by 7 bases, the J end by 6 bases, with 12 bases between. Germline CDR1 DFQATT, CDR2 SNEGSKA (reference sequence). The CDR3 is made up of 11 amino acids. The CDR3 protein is CSVQGRAEAFF. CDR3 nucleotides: TGCAGTGTGCAGGGGAGAGCTGAAGCTTTCTTT.